These 14 T cell receptor beta chains share one sample of origin, sequenced in a study of response to subunit inactivated influenza vaccine. Each CDR3 protein is one row after TCRdb ran MiXCR on the RT-PCR reads. The table lists hundreds of thousands of distinct CDR3 sequences, around a sixth of them singletons. Sequencing was performed on PBMCs from blood, taken 12 days after vaccination. Every receptor here comes from a man aged 50-59 years who received an inactivated influenza vaccine.

V gene TRBV7-2 combines with J gene TRBJ2-3, with D maybe TRBD2 (6 bases). Germline V CDR1 and CDR2: SGHTA, FQGNSA. This CDR3 has 15 residues. V gave up 4 bases and J gave up 5 bases, with 16 bases separating them. The chain's CDR3 is CASSSQTGLQDTQYF. CDR3 in DNA: TGTGCCAGCAGCTCCCAAACGGGACTCCAAGATACGCAGTATTTT.

This clonotype turned up a few times. The DNA of the CDR3 is TGCGCCAGCAGCTTGAGTCAGGGGAGCCCAAGAGAGACCCAGTACTTC. This encodes CASSLSQGSPRETQYF. The rearrangement joins TRBV5-1 to TRBJ2-5; D is perhaps TRBD1 (6 bases). V lost 1 base, J lost 4 bases, and 17 bases lay in between. Germline CDR1 is SGHRS and CDR2 is YFSETQ. The CDR3 runs to 16 residues.

This chain connects TRBV7-8 to TRBJ2-3; D remains ambiguous. This CDR3 is 12 amino acids long. Trimming left V 8 bases short and J 2 bases short, with 8 bases between. Germline-derived CDR1 and CDR2 are SGHVS and FQNEAQ. DNA for the CDR3: TGTGCCAGCGGCCCCTCCACAGATACGCAGTATTTT. Its translation: CASGPSTDTQYF.

V usage is TRBV12-3 or TRBV12-4 and J usage is TRBJ2-3; D possibly corresponds to TRBD1 (6 bases). This CDR3 contains 15 residues. Deletions cut 9 bases from V and 3 bases from J, with 19 bases between. CDR3 DNA: TGTGCCAGTAATTCCCCCCCGAGGGGGACAGATACGCAGTATTTT. Encoded protein: CASNSPPRGTDTQYF.

This clonotype was counted a few times. V usage is TRBV7-2 and J usage is TRBJ1-2; 9 bases align to TRBD1. V gave up 6 bases and J gave up 7 bases; unmatched junction bases: 3. Germline V gene lookup returns CDR1 SGHTA and CDR2 FQGNSA. There are 12 residues in the CDR3. CDR3 loop: CASRGQGTGYTF. The CDR3 coding sequence is TGTGCCAGCAGGGGACAGGGTACTGGCTACACCTTC.

In this sample, this clonotype turned up a few times. This sequence joins TRBV18 and TRBJ2-1; 8 bases align to TRBD2. Germline V lookup: CDR1 KGHSH, CDR2 LQKENI. Unmatched junction bases numbered 5, after V lost 0 bases and J lost 7 bases. The CDR3 sequence is 15 residues long. DNA of the CDR3: TGTGCCAGCTCACCACCCGGGACTAGTGATAATGAGCAGTTCTTC. It specifies CASSPPGTSDNEQFF.

This clonotype was seen at least ten times. V usage is TRBV7-2 and J usage is TRBJ2-7; D unclear. The germline CDR1 and CDR2 sequences are SGHTA and FQGNSA. The CDR3 totals 14 residues. Deletions cut 5 bases from V and 2 bases from J, with 13 bases between. CDR3: CASSPQLLPYEQYF. In DNA form, the CDR3 reads TGTGCCAGCAGCCCCCAGCTCTTACCCTACGAGCAGTACTTC.

The chain has TRBV20-1 and TRBJ2-5, with TRBD2 matching over 11 bases. J was trimmed by 5 bases and V by 0 bases; bases with no gene match: 8. The germline CDR1 and CDR2 sequences are DFQATT and SNEGSKA (reference sequence). The CDR3 consists of 16 residues. In DNA form, the CDR3 reads TGCAGTGCTAGAGAGGGTAGCGGGAGGGTACGGGAGACCCAGTACTTC. It encodes CSAREGSGRVRETQYF.

This clonotype was counted only a few times. The J gene is TRBJ2-3, the V gene TRBV20-1; D gene ambiguous. The V end lost 0 bases, the J end lost 4 bases, and 20 bases lay between the germline ends. Germline loops: CDR1 DFQATT, CDR2 SNEGSKA (reference sequence). The CDR3 has 17 amino acids. The CDR3 loop reads CSARDLPSYSISDTQYF. CDR3 sequence (DNA): TGCAGTGCTAGAGATTTACCTTCCTATAGTATCTCAGATACGCAGTATTTT.

The sample holds a few counts of this clonotype. The rearrangement joins TRBV29-1 to TRBJ1-4; D is unclear. CDR1 SQVTM and CDR2 ANQGSEA come from the germline V gene. The CDR3 consists of 13 residues. Trimming took off 2 bases at V and 8 bases at J, with 12 bases between the two ends. The CDR3 DNA follows: TGCAGCGTTGAATTTCAGTACAGCGAAAAACTGTTTTTT. This codes for CSVEFQYSEKLFF.

The V and J genes are TRBV12-3 or TRBV12-4 and TRBJ1-1, with 9 bases aligning to TRBD1. Unmatched junction bases numbered 4, after V lost 5 bases and J lost 3 bases. CDR3 size: 14 residues. The CDR3 DNA is TGTGCCAGCAGTGAGTGGACAGGGGACACTGAAGCTTTCTTT. Translating it yields CASSEWTGDTEAFF.

This clonotype came up a few times. The chain joins TRBV7-2 to TRBJ1-3; no reliable D call. The CDR3 has 15 residues. The germline gives CDR1 SGHTA, CDR2 FQGNSA. Trimming shortened V by 5 bases and J by 0 bases, and 11 bases separated the two germline ends. CDR3 DNA sequence: TGTGCCAGCAGCACCGGGCCAAGCTCTGGAAACACCATATATTTT. It encodes CASSTGPSSGNTIYF.

This sequence joins TRBV6-2 or TRBV6-3 and TRBJ2-7; D is ambiguous. In germline, CDR1 is MNHEY, CDR2 SVGEGT. The germline V and J ends were trimmed by 6 bases and 5 bases, with 14 bases remaining between them. The CDR3 has 13 amino acids. CDR3 bases: TGTGCCAGCAGCACCCGGACGGCCCACGAGCAGTACTTC. Translating it yields CASSTRTAHEQYF.

This clonotype was observed a few times. The chain couples TRBV28 to TRBJ1-1; D gene unclear. Germline V gives CDR1 MDHEN, CDR2 SYDVKM. V was pared by 10 bases and J by 2 bases, with 5 bases between. The CDR3 sequence is 10 residues long. The CDR3 reads CATRNTEAFF. DNA of the CDR3: TGTGCCACCCGAAACACTGAAGCTTTCTTT.